A single sample gave rise to the 30 T cell receptor beta chains below, sequenced in a study of blood T cell repertoires in COVID-19. The assay was immunoSEQ multiplex PCR, and TCRdb's table has in-frame clones only and misses some. This sample carries 250,000 or so clones, roughly 88% of them seen once, and the ten largest clones take 2.5% to 3.5%. Material: PBMCs or T cells enriched from blood (not recorded which). These receptors all come from a woman aged 35 to 49 who had been exposed to COVID-19.

The V gene is TRBV27, the J gene TRBJ2-1, with 11 bases matching TRBD2. CDR3 length: 20 amino acids. V lost 6 bases to trimming and J lost 0 bases; unmatched junction nucleotides: 16. Per the germline V gene, CDR1 is MNHEY and CDR2 is SMNVEV (reference sequence). The CDR3 here is CASRRGAGTSGARSYNEQFF. The DNA of the CDR3 is TGTGCCAGCAGGAGGGGGGCCGGGACTAGCGGAGCCCGCTCCTACAATGAGCAGTTCTTC.

The chain couples TRBV6-2 or TRBV6-3 to TRBJ1-5; no reliable D call. Deletions cut 0 bases from V and 2 bases from J, with 14 bases between. Germline CDR1 MNHEY, CDR2 SVGEGT. The CDR3 runs to 17 residues. The chain's CDR3 is CASSYSRNSGGNQPQHF. The CDR3 coding sequence is TGTGCCAGCAGTTACTCGAGGAACAGCGGGGGCAATCAGCCCCAGCATTTT.

The chain links TRBV5-4 to TRBJ2-3; no firm D call. V shed 0 bases and J shed 2 bases, with 13 bases lying between them. CDR1 is SGHNT, CDR2 YYREEE, per germline (reference sequence). There are 16 residues in the CDR3. CDR3 sequence: CASSLDPLRPTDTQYF. Here the CDR3 DNA reads TGTGCCAGCAGCTTGGACCCTTTGCGGCCCACAGATACGCAGTATTTT. The full variable domain, in which reference TRBV5-4 and TRBJ2-3 provide the parts outside the CDR3, is ETGVTQSPTHLIKTRGQQVTLRCSSQSGHNTVSWYQQALGQGPQFIFQYYREEENGRGNFPPRFSGLQFPNYSSELNVNALELDDSALYLCASSLDPLRPTDTQYFGPGTRLTVL.

This clone was seen a handful of times. This chain uses TRBV11-1 with TRBJ2-3; unclear D gene. This CDR3 spans 14 amino acids. Trimming removed 5 bases from V and 0 bases from J, with 9 bases in between. Germline V CDR1 and CDR2: SGHAT, FQDESV (reference sequence). CDR3 protein: CASSATASTDTQYF. The CDR3 nucleotides are TGTGCCAGCAGCGCAACAGCTAGCACAGATACGCAGTATTTT.

Only a few counts were recorded for this clone. Other DNA sequences in this specimen translate into the identical CDR3. The chain is built from TRBV4-3 and TRBJ1-3; 8 bases line up with TRBD1. The V gene end was trimmed by 4 bases and the J gene end by 0 bases; junction bases not matched to a gene: 2. The germline gives CDR1 LGHNA, CDR2 YSLEER. The CDR3 runs to 15 residues. The CDR3 sequence is CASSPDRGSGNTIYF. The CDR3, as DNA: TGCGCCAGCAGCCCTGACAGGGGCTCTGGAAACACCATATATTTT.

This sequence joins TRBV28 and TRBJ1-5; D is perhaps TRBD1 (6 bases). The V end was cut by 5 bases, the J end by 7 bases, with 18 bases between. The CDR3 covers 15 residues. Germline CDR1 and CDR2: MDHEN and SYDVKM. CDR3 amino acids: CASSPLLRGEQPQHF. DNA for the CDR3: TGTGCCAGCAGTCCTTTGCTCAGGGGAGAGCAGCCCCAGCATTTT.

Worth noting for this clone: At one end the junction does not follow the germline gene, possibly because of a read error. The chain is built from TRBV5-1 and TRBJ2-1; D is unclear. The CDR3 is made up of 14 amino acids. CDR1 SGHRS and CDR2 YFSETQ come from the germline V gene. The chain's CDR3 is CASSTDNLYNEQFF. The CDR3 DNA follows: TGTGCCAGCAGCACAGACAATCTCTACAATGAGCAGTTCTTC.

This chain uses TRBV14 with TRBJ1-4; perhaps TRBD1 as D (5 bases). The V and J ends lost 10 bases and 4 bases respectively, with 13 bases between them. The CDR3 runs 13 residues. Germline CDR1 SGHDN, CDR2 FVKESK. The CDR3 DNA reads as TGTGCCACCCGGGGGGACGGTAATGAAAAACTGTTTTTT. This codes for CATRGDGNEKLFF.

This sequence joins TRBV5-4 and TRBJ1-2; maybe TRBD1 (5 bases). Trimming removed 4 bases at V and 7 bases at J, with 17 bases between. The germline CDR1 and CDR2 sequences are SGHNT and YYREEE (reference sequence). This CDR3 is 14 amino acids long. CDR3 loop: CASSPNMGPGGYTF. CDR3 sequence (DNA): TGTGCCAGCAGCCCTAATATGGGGCCGGGTGGCTACACCTTC. The full variable domain, completed using reference TRBV5-4 and TRBJ1-2, is ETGVTQSPTHLIKTRGQQVTLRCSSQSGHNTVSWYQQALGQGPQFIFQYYREEENGRGNFPPRFSGLQFPNYSSELNVNALELDDSALYLCASSPNMGPGGYTFGSGTRLTVV.

V is TRBV5-5 and J is TRBJ2-7; possible D gene TRBD1, 6 bases. This CDR3 comprises 15 residues. With 0 bases removed from V and 3 bases from J, the gap between germline ends came to 13 bases. The germline V gene encodes CDR1 SGHKS and CDR2 YYEKEE (reference sequence). CDR3: CASSLEGTKGYEQYF. The CDR3 DNA reads TGTGCCAGCAGCTTGGAGGGGACAAAAGGCTACGAGCAGTACTTC.

The V gene is TRBV9, the J gene TRBJ2-1; TRBD2 matches at 9 bases. The CDR3 has 21 amino acids. Germline V gives CDR1 SGDLS, CDR2 YYNGEE. V lost 0 bases, J lost 5 bases, and 21 bases stayed unmatched. CDR3 coding DNA: TGTGCCAGCAGCGTAGTGGCCGTGGCTAGCGGGATCGTGGGTGGCCACAATGAGCAGTTCTTC. Its translation is CASSVVAVASGIVGGHNEQFF.

The chain has TRBV9 and TRBJ1-4, with TRBD1 as a possible D gene (6 bases). V was pared by 4 bases and J by 7 bases, with 14 bases between. The CDR3 runs 14 residues. Germline CDR1 reads SGDLS; CDR2 reads YYNGEE. For the CDR3, the DNA is TGTGCCAGCAGCACAGATAGGGGGTCTGAAAAACTGTTTTTT. It is translated as CASSTDRGSEKLFF.

The chain uses TRBV4-3 and TRBJ1-2; D is unresolved. There are 13 residues in the CDR3. Germline V gives CDR1 LGHNA, CDR2 YSLEER. V was pared by 1 base and J by 3 bases, with 6 bases between. The CDR3 DNA reads TGCGCCAGCAGCCAAGGCCAGGACTATGGCTACACCTTC. Translated, it gives CASSQGQDYGYTF.

The chain is built from TRBV19 and TRBJ1-5; 9 nucleotides line up with TRBD1. J was trimmed by 8 bases and V by 7 bases; bases with no gene match: 12. CDR3 size: 15 residues. Germline assignment: CDR1 LNHDA and CDR2 SQIVND (reference sequence). The CDR3 nucleotides read TGTGCCAGTAATCCATCGGGACAGGGAGTGGAGCCCCAGCATTTT. This encodes CASNPSGQGVEPQHF. The variable domain in full, with the rest retrieved from reference TRBV19 and TRBJ1-5, is DGGITQSPKYLFRKEGQNVTLSCEQNLNHDAMYWYRQDPGQGLRLIYYSQIVNDFQKGDIAEGYSVSREKKESFPLTVTSAQKNPTAFYLCASNPSGQGVEPQHFGDGTRLSIL.

The chain couples TRBV7-3 to TRBJ2-3; TRBD2 matches at 13 bases. Germline V gene lookup returns CDR1 SGHTA and CDR2 FQGTGA. V was clipped by 5 bases and J by 3 bases; unmatched bases: 2. The CDR3 is 15 residues long. This chain's CDR3 is CASSQTSGRTDTQYF. CDR3 bases: TGTGCCAGCAGCCAGACTAGCGGGAGGACAGATACGCAGTATTTT.

The chain uses TRBV28 and TRBJ2-1; D is unclear. The germline V gene encodes CDR1 MDHEN and CDR2 SYDVKM. The CDR3 is 12 amino acids. V gave up 5 bases and J gave up 7 bases, with 9 bases separating them. CDR3 coding DNA: TGTGCCAGCAGTGTTGAGTGGAATGAGCAGTTCTTC. This encodes CASSVEWNEQFF.

The genes are TRBV4-1 and TRBJ1-3; D is unclear. V was clipped by 0 bases and J by 5 bases, with 11 bases between them. There are 15 residues in the CDR3. CDR1 and CDR2 (germline): MGHRA, YSYEKL. As DNA, the CDR3 is TGCGCCAGCAGCCAAGATTTTACAGCCAGAAACACCATATATTTT. Its protein product is CASSQDFTARNTIYF.

This chain connects TRBV5-4 to TRBJ2-1, with 7 bases aligning to TRBD2. Germline values: CDR1 SGHNT, CDR2 YYREEE (reference sequence). The trim removed 4 bases at V and 5 bases at J, leaving 12 bases unmatched. CDR3 length: 16 amino acids. The CDR3 reads CASSPGGGGRHNEQFF. In nucleotides, the CDR3 is TGTGCCAGCAGCCCAGGTGGCGGGGGTCGGCACAATGAGCAGTTCTTC.

The chain recombines TRBV19 with TRBJ1-3; no clear D gene. CDR1 is LNHDA, CDR2 SQIVND, per germline (reference sequence). Trimming removed 7 bases at V and 0 bases at J, with 7 bases between. The CDR3 has 13 residues. CDR3 sequence (DNA): TGTGCCAGTAAAGCGAGCTCTGGAAACACCATATATTTT. Translation gives CASKASSGNTIYF.

The chain couples TRBV5-8 to TRBJ2-1; 9 nucleotides align to TRBD1. Germline V gives CDR1 SGHTS, CDR2 YDEGEE. J lost 4 bases, V lost 5 bases, and 13 bases had no gene match. This CDR3 comprises 17 residues. The CDR3 DNA is TGTGCCAGCAGAAAACAACCGGGACAGGGAACATACAATGAGCAGTTCTTC. This translates into CASRKQPGQGTYNEQFF.

The chain employs TRBV19 and TRBJ1-1; D might be TRBD1 (6 bases). This CDR3 is built from 15 residues. V shed 5 bases and J shed 4 bases, with 17 bases lying between them. Germline V gene data show CDR1 as LNHDA and CDR2 as SQIVND (reference sequence). CDR3 region: CASSGNARGGTEAFF. As DNA, the CDR3 is TGTGCCAGTAGTGGGAACGCCAGGGGTGGCACTGAAGCTTTCTTT.

The chain has TRBV5-4 and TRBJ1-5, with D maybe TRBD1 (6 bases). Per the germline V gene, CDR1 is SGHNT and CDR2 is YYREEE (reference sequence). Trimming took off 0 bases at V and 5 bases at J, with 15 bases between the two ends. This CDR3 spans 16 amino acids. CDR3 DNA: TGTGCCAGCAGCTTGGAGGGACATAACTGGGATCAGCCCCAGCATTTT. This codes for CASSLEGHNWDQPQHF.

CDR3 coding DNA: TGTGCCAGCACAGGGGGGATACCCTCTGGGGCCAACGTCCTGACTTTC. It encodes CASTGGIPSGANVLTF. The chain employs TRBV2 and TRBJ2-6, with TRBD1 as a possible D gene (7 bases). Deletions cut 7 bases from V and 0 bases from J, with 13 bases between. Germline CDR1 reads SNHLY; CDR2 reads FYNNEI. CDR3 length: 16 amino acids.

The J gene is TRBJ1-1, the V gene TRBV12-3 or TRBV12-4; maybe TRBD1 (5 bases). V lost 7 bases and J lost 4, with 10 bases in between. This CDR3 spans 12 amino acids. CDR3 loop: CASTEGLTEAFF. The CDR3 DNA is TGTGCCAGCACGGAGGGGCTCACTGAAGCTTTCTTT.

The sample holds one count of this clone. This chain uses TRBV30 with TRBJ2-1; 9 bases map to TRBD1. V lost 3 bases to trimming and J lost 16 bases; unmatched junction nucleotides: 7. The CDR3 totals 11 residues. Per germline, CDR1 GTSNPN and CDR2 SVGIG (reference sequence). The CDR3 protein is CAWRSGTGCFF. The CDR3 DNA reads as TGTGCCTGGAGGAGCGGGACAGGGTGTTTCTTC.

In its sample, this clone was seen once. This chain joins TRBV4-1 and TRBJ2-1, with TRBD2 matching 7 bases. V was pared by 1 base and J by 6 bases, with 6 bases of the junction left unmatched. The CDR3 totals 15 residues. Germline V gives CDR1 MGHRA, CDR2 YSYEKL. The CDR3 DNA reads TGCGCCAGCAGCCAAGCGGGAGGCAGAGGCAATGAGCAGTTCTTC. The encoded protein is CASSQAGGRGNEQFF.

This clone was counted a single time. The J gene is TRBJ1-1, the V gene TRBV14; a possible D gene is TRBD1 (6 bases). Trimming shortened V by 2 bases and J by 0 bases, and 34 bases separated the two germline ends. In germline, CDR1 is SGHDN, CDR2 FVKESK. CDR3 length: 23 residues. Written as DNA, the CDR3 is TGTGCCAGCAGCCAAAAAAAGACCCCTTTGGGGCCAGGGGTTCGTGGGATGAACACTGAAGCTTTCTTT. Translating it yields CASSQKKTPLGPGVRGMNTEAFF.

This chain uses TRBV25-1 with TRBJ1-3, with D possibly matching TRBD1 (6 bases). The CDR3 is made up of 14 amino acids. In germline, CDR1 is MGHDK, CDR2 SYGVNS. Trimming cost V 6 bases and J 3 bases, with 12 bases left between them. The CDR3 protein is CASRDRMYGNTIYF. The CDR3 DNA reads TGTGCCAGCAGAGACAGGATGTATGGAAACACCATATATTTT.

The chain combines TRBV4-1 with TRBJ2-5, with a possible D match to TRBD1 (6 bases). There are 15 residues in the CDR3. Trimming shortened V by 4 bases and J by 2 bases, and 14 bases separated the two germline ends. Per germline, CDR1 MGHRA and CDR2 YSYEKL. The CDR3 here is CASSRQGLRQETQYF. The CDR3 DNA reads as TGCGCCAGCAGCCGTCAGGGGTTGCGGCAAGAGACCCAGTACTTC.

The V gene is TRBV7-9, the J gene TRBJ2-2, with D uncertain. With 1 base removed from V and 6 bases from J, the gap between germline ends came to 6 bases. The length of the CDR3 is 13 residues. CDR1 is SEHNR, CDR2 FQNEAQ, per germline (reference sequence). Here the CDR3 reads CASSLDPAGELFF. The CDR3 region has the DNA TGTGCCAGCAGCTTAGATCCCGCCGGGGAGCTGTTTTTT.